The clone carrying this T cell receptor beta chain was counted at least ten times. Its antigen is unknown. This entry is derived from a study of neurological immune-mediated disorders. The study's findings and limits: Whereas HTLV-1-associated myelopathy showed the most TCR clonal expansion, multiple sclerosis showed the least, with levels below those of healthy controls.

Germline trimming cut 3 bases from V and 7 bases from J; bases unmatched to any gene: 5. This CDR3 comprises 14 residues. From germline, CDR1 is DFQATT and CDR2 SNEGSKA (reference sequence). It was by 5'RACE with 10-nucleotide random UMIs that the cDNA was made. MiXCR, run by TCRdb on the 5' RACE reads, gives a single entry per CDR3 protein. The table includes tens of thousands of distinct CDR3 sequences, around 3.5% detected once. The chain recombines TRBV20-1 with TRBJ2-3; 12 nucleotides align to TRBD2. The origin of this receptor is a woman in her forties or fifties with multiple sclerosis. Sequenced: PBMCs. For the CDR3, the DNA is TGCAGTGCTAGTACTAGCGGGGGGCGGAATACGCAGTATTTT. This sequence encodes CSASTSGGRNTQYF.